The clone carrying this T cell receptor (beta chain) was seen a handful of times. As yet, its antigen is unknown. The study ran its PCR with 60 Vbeta and 13 Jbeta primers. Clones were sequenced by immunoSEQ multiplex PCR, and TCRdb holds only the in-frame ones, with some missing. The sample lists roughly 90,000 clones; around 84% were seen once. The germline gives CDR1 SGHRS, CDR2 YFSETQ. The CDR3 is 15 residues long. J was trimmed by 9 bases and V by 6 bases; bases with no gene match: 13. These data come from a study of cytomegalovirus exposure and HLA in healthy donors. Study observations and caveats: Presence/absence analyses treated sequencing depth as roughly uniform across donors.

The sequenced material came from PBMCs. This sequence originates from a woman aged 35 to 49 in good health and CMV-seropositive. The J gene is TRBJ2-1, the V gene TRBV5-1; 9 nucleotides line up with TRBD2. The CDR3 region is CASTLAGEVWGEQFF. CDR3 nucleotides: TGCGCCAGCACGTTAGCGGGAGAAGTATGGGGTGAGCAGTTCTTC.